Included here is one TCR beta chain sequence, with context. These data are taken from a study of blood T cell repertoires in COVID-19. Overall study context: COVID-19 samples collected from the United States, Italy and Spain covered acute and convalescent phases. T cells, B-cell-depleted T cells, or PBMCs provided the cDNA or gDNA that served as material.

Original methodology: Estimation of nucleated cell counts was performed using reference gene primer amplification. Only in-frame clones appear in the TCRdb table, and some are missing; sequencing was by immunoSEQ multiplex PCR. V and J calls and clone size are those listed in that table; D and trimming were worked out from the DNA. This sample carries approximately 280,000 clones, around nine tenths of them seen once, and the ten largest clones take about 2.7%. V dropped 7 bases and J dropped 3; count of bases not matched to a gene: 11. CDR1 is SGHTA, CDR2 FQGNSA, per germline. The CDR3 has 15 amino acids.

This clonotype originated in a woman aged 18-29 years who had recovered from COVID-19. The chain joins TRBV7-2 to TRBJ2-7, with 8 bases identical to TRBD2. Source material: PBMCs or T cells enriched from blood (not recorded which). CDR3 loop: CASTTGGDPNYEQYF. In DNA form, the CDR3 reads TGTGCCAGCACCACCGGGGGGGATCCAAACTACGAGCAGTACTTC.